The next 8 T cell receptor beta chains were all read from a single sample in a study of blood T cell repertoires in COVID-19. Clones were read by immunoSEQ multiplex PCR, and TCRdb kept only the in-frame ones, dropping some. The sample lists about 70,000 clones, more than 75% occurring once. Sequenced sample: peripheral blood. These receptors came from a human donor in a cohort sampled during active COVID-19.

The chain carries TRBV7-9 and TRBJ1-5, with D unclear. The CDR3 sequence is 14 residues long. Trimming took 5 bases from V and 0 from J, leaving 8 bases between them. From germline, CDR1 is SEHNR and CDR2 FQNEAQ (reference sequence). CDR3: CASSHIDSNQPQHF. CDR3 bases: TGTGCCAGCAGCCACATCGATAGCAATCAGCCCCAGCATTTT.

The chain carries TRBV23-1 and TRBJ1-6; 8 bases are shared with TRBD1. TRBV23-1 is an ORF, with its function uncertain. V lost 2 bases and J lost 7; bases outside the gene matches: 7. This CDR3 is built from 16 residues. CDR3 sequence (DNA): TGCGCCAGCAGTCAAGAGGACAGGGAAGGCAATTCACCCCTCCACTTT. Translation: CASSQEDREGNSPLHF.

The rearrangement joins TRBV7-9 to TRBJ1-1; TRBD1 matches 9 bases. V was pared by 7 bases and J by 3 bases, with 6 bases of the junction left unmatched. The CDR3 length is 14 residues. Germline loops: CDR1 SEHNR, CDR2 FQNEAQ (reference sequence). DNA of the CDR3: TGTGCCAGCAATACGGGACAGGGCGACACTGAAGCTTTCTTT. Translation: CASNTGQGDTEAFF.

This clone occurred once. The chain combines TRBV23-1 with TRBJ1-1; D unresolved. TRBV23-1 is filed as an ORF, its function uncertain. The CDR3 runs 16 residues. Deletions cut 7 bases from V and 1 base from J, with 19 bases between. CDR3 loop: CASTSTRGGRNTEAFF. Here the CDR3 DNA reads TGCGCCAGCACCTCAACCCGGGGAGGGCGGAACACTGAAGCTTTCTTT.

The chain employs TRBV29-1 and TRBJ2-3; 11 bases align to TRBD1. The CDR3 loop spans 15 amino acids. The trim removed 1 base at V and 5 bases at J, leaving 5 bases unmatched. The germline V gene has CDR1 SQVTM and CDR2 ANQGSEA. CDR3 DNA: TGCAGCGTTGAAGGGGGGGACAGGGGGAGAGATACGCAGTATTTT. Its translation: CSVEGGDRGRDTQYF.

This clone was picked up a small number of times. This chain joins TRBV2 and TRBJ1-5, with TRBD1 matching over 7 bases. CDR3 size: 15 residues. Germline CDR1 SNHLY, CDR2 FYNNEI. V shed 6 bases, J shed 3 bases, and the junction held 8 bases outside the gene matches. The CDR3 nucleotides are TGTGCCAGCAGCCCAACGGGGACAGCCAATCAGCCCCAGCATTTT. Translation gives CASSPTGTANQPQHF.

This chain's CDR3 is CASSPTGGTGYTF. The CDR3 region has the DNA TGTGCCAGCAGCCCAACAGGGGGGACGGGCTACACCTTC. This chain joins TRBV7-9 and TRBJ1-2; 8 positions agree with TRBD1. Germline V lookup: CDR1 SEHNR, CDR2 FQNEAQ (reference sequence). V lost 5 bases to trimming and J lost 8 bases; unmatched junction nucleotides: 7. CDR3 length: 13 residues.

This sequence joins TRBV18 and TRBJ2-3, with TRBD2 matching 8 bases. The trim removed 2 bases at V and 4 bases at J, leaving 11 bases unmatched. This CDR3 spans 17 amino acids. The germline gives CDR1 KGHSH, CDR2 LQKENI. Here the CDR3 DNA reads TGTGCCAGCTCACCATTTGGACCGGGGGGGTCTGCAGATACGCAGTATTTT. Translating it yields CASSPFGPGGSADTQYF.